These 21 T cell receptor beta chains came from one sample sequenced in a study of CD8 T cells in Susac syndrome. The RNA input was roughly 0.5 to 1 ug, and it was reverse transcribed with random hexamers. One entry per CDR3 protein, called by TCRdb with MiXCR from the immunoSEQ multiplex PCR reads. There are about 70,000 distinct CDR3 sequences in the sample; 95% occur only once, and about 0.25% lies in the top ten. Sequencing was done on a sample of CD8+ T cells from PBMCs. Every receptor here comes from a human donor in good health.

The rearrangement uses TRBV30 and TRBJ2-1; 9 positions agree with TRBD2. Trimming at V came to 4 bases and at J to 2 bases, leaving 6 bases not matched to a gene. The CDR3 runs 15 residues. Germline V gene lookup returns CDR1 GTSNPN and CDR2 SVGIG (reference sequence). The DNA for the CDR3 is TGTGCCTGGACCCAGGCTAGCGGGGCCTACAATGAGCAGTTCTTC. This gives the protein CAWTQASGAYNEQFF.

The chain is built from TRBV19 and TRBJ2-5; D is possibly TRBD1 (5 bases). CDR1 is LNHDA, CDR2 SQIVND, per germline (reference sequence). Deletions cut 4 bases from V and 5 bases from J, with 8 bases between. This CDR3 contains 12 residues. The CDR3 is CASSTGMETQYF. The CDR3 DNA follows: TGTGCCAGTAGTACAGGGATGGAGACCCAGTACTTC.

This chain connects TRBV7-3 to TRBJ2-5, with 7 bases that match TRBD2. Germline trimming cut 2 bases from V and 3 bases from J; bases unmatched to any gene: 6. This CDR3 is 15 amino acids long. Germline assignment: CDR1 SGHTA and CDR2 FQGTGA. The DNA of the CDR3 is TGTGCCAGCAGCTTAGTAGGCGGGGGAGAAGAGACCCAGTACTTC. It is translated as CASSLVGGGEETQYF.

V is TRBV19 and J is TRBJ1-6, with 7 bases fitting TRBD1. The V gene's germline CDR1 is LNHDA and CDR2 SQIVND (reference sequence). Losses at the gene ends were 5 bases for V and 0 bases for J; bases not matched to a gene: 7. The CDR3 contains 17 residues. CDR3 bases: TGTGCCAGTAGTCCAACAGGGGCCGACTCCTATAATTCACCCCTCCACTTT. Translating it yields CASSPTGADSYNSPLHF.

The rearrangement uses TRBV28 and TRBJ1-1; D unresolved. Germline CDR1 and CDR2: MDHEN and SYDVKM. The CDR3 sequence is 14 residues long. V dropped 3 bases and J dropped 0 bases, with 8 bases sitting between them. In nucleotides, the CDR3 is TGTGCCAGCAGTTTTCAGAACCTGAACACTGAAGCTTTCTTT. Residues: CASSFQNLNTEAFF.

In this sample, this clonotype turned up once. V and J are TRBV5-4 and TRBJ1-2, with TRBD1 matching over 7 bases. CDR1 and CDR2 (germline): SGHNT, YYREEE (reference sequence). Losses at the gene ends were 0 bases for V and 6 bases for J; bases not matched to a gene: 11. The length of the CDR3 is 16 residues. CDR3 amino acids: CASSLGGDSSSDGYTF. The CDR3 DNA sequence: TGTGCCAGCAGCTTGGGAGGGGACAGCTCATCGGATGGCTACACCTTC.

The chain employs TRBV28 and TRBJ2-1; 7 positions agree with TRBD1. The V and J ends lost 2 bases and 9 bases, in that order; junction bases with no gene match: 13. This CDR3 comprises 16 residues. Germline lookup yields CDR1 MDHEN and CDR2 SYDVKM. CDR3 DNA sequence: TGTGCCAGCAGTTTACTCGGAACAGGGGCCCCCAGTGAGCAGTTCTTC. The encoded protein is CASSLLGTGAPSEQFF.

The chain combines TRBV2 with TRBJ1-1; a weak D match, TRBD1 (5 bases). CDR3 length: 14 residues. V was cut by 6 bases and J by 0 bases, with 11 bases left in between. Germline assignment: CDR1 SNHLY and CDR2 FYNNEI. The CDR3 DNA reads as TGTGCCAGCAGACAGGACCTCATGAACACTGAAGCTTTCTTT. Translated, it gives CASRQDLMNTEAFF.

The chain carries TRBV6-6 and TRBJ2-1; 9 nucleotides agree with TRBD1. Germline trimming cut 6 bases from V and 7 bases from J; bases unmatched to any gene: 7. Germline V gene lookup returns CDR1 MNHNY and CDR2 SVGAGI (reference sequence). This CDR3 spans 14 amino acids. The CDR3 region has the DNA TGTGCCAGCAGGGGGGACAGGGCGAAAAATGAGCAGTTCTTC. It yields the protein CASRGDRAKNEQFF.

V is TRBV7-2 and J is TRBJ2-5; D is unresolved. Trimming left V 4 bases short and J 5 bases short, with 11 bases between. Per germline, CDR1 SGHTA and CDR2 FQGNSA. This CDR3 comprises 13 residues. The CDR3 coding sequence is TGTGCCAGCAGCTCCGATTCGATGGAGACCCAGTACTTC. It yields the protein CASSSDSMETQYF.

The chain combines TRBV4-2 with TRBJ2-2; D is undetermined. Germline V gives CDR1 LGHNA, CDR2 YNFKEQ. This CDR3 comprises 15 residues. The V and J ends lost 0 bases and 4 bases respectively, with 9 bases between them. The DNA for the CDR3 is TGTGCCAGCAGCCAAGATCCCACTTCCACCGGGGAGCTGTTTTTT. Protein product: CASSQDPTSTGELFF.

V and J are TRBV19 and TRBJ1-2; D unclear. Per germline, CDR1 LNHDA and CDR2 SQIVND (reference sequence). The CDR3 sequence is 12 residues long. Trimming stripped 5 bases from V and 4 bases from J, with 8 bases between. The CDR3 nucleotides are TGTGCCAGTAGTCCAACAGTCTATGGCTACACCTTC. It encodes CASSPTVYGYTF.

The CDR3 sequence: CASTTYNEQFF. The DNA of the CDR3 is TGTGCCAGCACTACATACAATGAGCAGTTCTTC. The chain joins TRBV28 to TRBJ2-1; D unresolved. Trimming took off 7 bases at V and 4 bases at J, with 5 bases between the two ends. CDR3 length equals 11 residues. CDR1 is MDHEN and CDR2 is SYDVKM in the germline V gene. Combining the CDR3 with reference TRBV28 and TRBJ2-1 gives the whole variable domain DVKVTQSSRYLVKRTGEKVFLECVQDMDHENMFWYRQDPGLGLRLIYFSYDVKMKEKGDIPEGYSVSREKKERFSLILESASTNQTSMYLCASTTYNEQFFGPGTRLTVL.

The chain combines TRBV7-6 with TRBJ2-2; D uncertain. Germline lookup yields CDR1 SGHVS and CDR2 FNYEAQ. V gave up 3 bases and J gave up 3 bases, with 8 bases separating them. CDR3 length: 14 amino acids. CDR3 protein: CASSFLVDTGELFF. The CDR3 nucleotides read TGTGCCAGCAGCTTCCTAGTGGACACCGGGGAGCTGTTTTTT.

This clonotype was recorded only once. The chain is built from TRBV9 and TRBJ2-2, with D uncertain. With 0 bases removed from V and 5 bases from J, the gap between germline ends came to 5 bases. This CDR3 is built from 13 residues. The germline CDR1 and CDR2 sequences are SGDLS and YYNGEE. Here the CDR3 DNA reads TGTGCCAGCAGCGTAGATTTAACCGGGGAGCTGTTTTTT. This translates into CASSVDLTGELFF.

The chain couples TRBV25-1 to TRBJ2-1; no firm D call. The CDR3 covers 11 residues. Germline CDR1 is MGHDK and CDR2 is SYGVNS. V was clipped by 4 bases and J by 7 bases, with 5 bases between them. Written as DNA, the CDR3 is TGTGCCAGCAGTGGACCGAATGAGCAGTTCTTC. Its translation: CASSGPNEQFF.

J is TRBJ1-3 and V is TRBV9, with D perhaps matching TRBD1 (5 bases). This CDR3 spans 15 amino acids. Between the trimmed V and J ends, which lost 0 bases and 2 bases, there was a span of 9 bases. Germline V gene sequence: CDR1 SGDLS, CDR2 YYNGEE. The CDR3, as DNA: TGTGCCAGCAGCGTAGAGGGGACGCCTGGAAACACCATATATTTT. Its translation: CASSVEGTPGNTIYF. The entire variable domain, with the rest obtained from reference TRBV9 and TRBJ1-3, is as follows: DSGVTQTPKHLITATGQRVTLRCSPRSGDLSVYWYQQSLDQGLQFLIQYYNGEERAKGNILERFSAQQFPDLHSELNLSSLELGDSALYFCASSVEGTPGNTIYFGEGSWLTVV.

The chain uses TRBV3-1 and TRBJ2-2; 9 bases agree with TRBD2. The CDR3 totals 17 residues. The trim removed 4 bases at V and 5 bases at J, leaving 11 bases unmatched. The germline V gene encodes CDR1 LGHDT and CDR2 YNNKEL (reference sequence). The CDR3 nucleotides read TGTGCCAGCAGCCCCGGGACTAGCTTTGAGGGGACCGGGGAGCTGTTTTTT. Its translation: CASSPGTSFEGTGELFF.

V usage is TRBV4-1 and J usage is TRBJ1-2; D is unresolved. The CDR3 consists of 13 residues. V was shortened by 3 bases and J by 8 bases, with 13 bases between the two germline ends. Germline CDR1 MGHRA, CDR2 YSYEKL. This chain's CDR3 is CASSQDPLSGYTF. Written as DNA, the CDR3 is TGCGCCAGCAGCCAGGATCCACTATCAGGCTACACCTTC.

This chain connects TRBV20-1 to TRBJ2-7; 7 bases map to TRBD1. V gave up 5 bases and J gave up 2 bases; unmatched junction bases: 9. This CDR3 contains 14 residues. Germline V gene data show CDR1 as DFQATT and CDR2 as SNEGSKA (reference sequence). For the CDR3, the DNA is TGCAGTGCTGCCGATACAGGGGCGGCCTACGAGCAGTACGTC. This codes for CSAADTGAAYEQYV.

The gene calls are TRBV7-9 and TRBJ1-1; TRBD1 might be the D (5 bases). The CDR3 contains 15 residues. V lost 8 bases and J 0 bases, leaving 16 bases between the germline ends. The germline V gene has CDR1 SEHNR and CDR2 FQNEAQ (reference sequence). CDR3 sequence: CASGPRVGVNTEAFF. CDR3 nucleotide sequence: TGTGCCAGCGGGCCTAGGGTGGGGGTGAACACTGAAGCTTTCTTT.